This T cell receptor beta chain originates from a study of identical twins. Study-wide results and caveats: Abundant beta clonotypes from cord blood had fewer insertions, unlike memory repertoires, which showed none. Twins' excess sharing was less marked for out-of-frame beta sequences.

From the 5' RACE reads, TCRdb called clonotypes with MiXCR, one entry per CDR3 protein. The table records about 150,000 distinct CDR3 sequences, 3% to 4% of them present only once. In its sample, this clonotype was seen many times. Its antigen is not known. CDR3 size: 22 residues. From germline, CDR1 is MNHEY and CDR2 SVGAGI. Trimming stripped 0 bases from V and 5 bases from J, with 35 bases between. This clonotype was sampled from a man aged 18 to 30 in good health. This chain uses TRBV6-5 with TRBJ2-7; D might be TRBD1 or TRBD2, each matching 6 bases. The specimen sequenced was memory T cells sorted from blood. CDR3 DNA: TGTGCCAGCAGTTACTCTCGGACAGCAAAACAACCCCTCGGGAGATTTGGGGACGAGCAGTACTTC. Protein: CASSYSRTAKQPLGRFGDEQYF.